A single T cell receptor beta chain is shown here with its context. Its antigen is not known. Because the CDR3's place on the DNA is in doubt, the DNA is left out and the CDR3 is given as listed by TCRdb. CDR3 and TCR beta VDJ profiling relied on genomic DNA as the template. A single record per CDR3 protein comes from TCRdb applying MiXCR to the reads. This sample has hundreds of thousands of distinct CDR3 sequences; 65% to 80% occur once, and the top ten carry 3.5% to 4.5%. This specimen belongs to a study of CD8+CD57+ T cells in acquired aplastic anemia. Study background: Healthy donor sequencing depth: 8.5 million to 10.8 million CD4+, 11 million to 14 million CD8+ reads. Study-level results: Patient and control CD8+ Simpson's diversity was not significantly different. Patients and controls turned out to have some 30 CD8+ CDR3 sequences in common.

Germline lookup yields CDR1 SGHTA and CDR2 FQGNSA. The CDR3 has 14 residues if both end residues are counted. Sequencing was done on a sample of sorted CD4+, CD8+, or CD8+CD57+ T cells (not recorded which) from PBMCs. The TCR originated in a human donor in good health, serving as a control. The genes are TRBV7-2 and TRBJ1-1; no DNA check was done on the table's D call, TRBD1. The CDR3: CASNHPGDTQYFGF.